This T cell receptor beta chain was obtained from a study of OX40 agonist ivuxolimab in advanced cancers. About the study as a whole: Ivuxolimab, which targeted the costimulatory receptor OX40 (CD134), was an agonistic, fully human IgG2 monoclonal antibody. Patients were allowed to have had prior anti-PD-1, anti-PD-L1 or anti-CTLA-4 therapy, and more than 35% of the dose-escalation patients had been treated with checkpoint inhibitors. Three dose-escalation patients achieved partial responses, one with hepatocellular carcinoma and two with cutaneous melanoma. A male proportion of around 80% and a mean age of 60 years, ranging from 23 to 79, were recorded for the dose-escalation cohort. The point of sequencing TCRbeta in the periphery was to test whether ivuxolimab changed TCR sequence diversity and drove clonal T-cell expansion. Intravenous ivuxolimab was administered to patients every 2 weeks at six dose levels: 0.01, 0.1, 0.3, 1.5, 3 and 10 mg/kg. Of the roughly 51 patients in dose escalation, about 20 had hepatocellular carcinoma, some 15 had melanoma, 9 had renal cell carcinoma and 9 had head and neck cancer. The monotherapy dose-escalation portion (N of about 50 patients) of the phase I ivuxolimab trial is reported in the paper. General study outcomes and caveats: Partial responders in the 0.1-3.0 mg/kg groups had among the lowest normalized peripheral clonal expansion, especially among CD8+ T cells. After ivuxolimab, more expanded clones were found on average in CD8+ T cells than in CD4+ T cells. The antigen specificity of the clonally expanded peripheral T cells was not determined. Low levels of normalized T-cell clonal expansion were also seen in some patients who did not respond. At doses from 0.1 to 3.0 mg/kg, clonal expansion was seen in both CD4+ and CD8+ blood T cells between baseline and week 6.

The CDR3 runs 14 amino acids, cysteine and phenylalanine included. Here the CDR3 DNA is all that survives: 42 bases in frame from base 1. Trimming takes 3 bases from V and 5 bases from J, and the germline ends sit 12 bases apart. The germline V gene supplies CDR1 SGDLS and CDR2 YYNGEE. Genomic DNA was isolated from the sorted cells so that the TCRbeta CDR3 region could be sequenced. TCRbeta CDR3 regions were sequenced using the immunoSEQ Assay. In TCRdb, the immuneACCESS table is reduced to in-frame sequences with V and J assigned. These tables do not hold every clone; where another copy was compared, an unresolved V gene accounts for under half, and the others remain unexplained. The table for this sample lists roughly 11,000 clones; 80% of them were counted only once. Approximately 15% of the sample lies in the top ten. Patients with a history of autoimmune disease or receiving systemic immunosuppression were excluded from the trial. Peripheral blood for TCR sequencing was collected from all dose cohorts at baseline, on cycle 4 day 1, and on cycle 7 day 1. The samples were drawn from a first-in-human, open-label, multicenter phase I dose-escalation trial of ivuxolimab. Adults with locally advanced or metastatic head and neck squamous cell, hepatocellular, melanoma or renal cell carcinoma were enrolled in the trial. CD4+ and CD8+ T cells were sorted separately from peripheral blood before TCR sequencing.

Worth noting for this clone: This clone's antigen is unknown. Qualities for individual bases were not recorded, and no much larger clone is one base off.

The chain employs TRBV9 and TRBJ2-1; the D gene is tentatively TRBD1 or TRBD2, each matching 5 bases. The sample here was CD4+ or CD8+ T cells sorted from blood, taken in a trial of the OX40 agonist ivuxolimab. The receptor was derived from an adult with an advanced solid tumor such as melanoma, head and neck, liver or kidney cancer. CDR3 region: CASSDRDHNNEQFF. At the DNA level, the sequence is TGTGCCAGCAGCGATCGGGACCACAACAATGAGCAGTTCTTC.